This is a list of T cell receptor beta chains from one sample in a study of cytomegalovirus exposure and HLA in healthy donors. The table came from immunoSEQ multiplex PCR; TCRdb's copy has only in-frame clones and leaves some out. The sample has around 150,000 clones; roughly four fifths are singletons. Sequences were obtained from PBMCs. The receptors were sampled from a man in his thirties or forties in good health and CMV-seronegative. Both conserved end residues are part of each CDR3. A D gene is named only where the DNA matches it firmly.

>TRBD2|TRBV5-1|TRBJ2-5
CAAGGAGPWEETQYF
>.|TRBV6-6|TRBJ1-1
CASSSRNTEAFF
>TRBD1|TRBV9|TRBJ2-7
CASSPTGGQGFYEQYF
>TRBD2|TRBV5-1|TRBJ2-2
CASSGPLAGGPPGELFF
>.|TRBV7-3|TRBJ2-7
CASSLRPSPSYEQYF
>.|TRBV5-1|.
CASSPGPQGRVHRYEQYF
>.|TRBV6-1|TRBJ2-3
CASRPDWGSQYF
>TRBD2|TRBV13|TRBJ2-3
CASTRAGDADTQYF
>.|TRBV7-9|TRBJ1-2
CASSFGSSAGYGYTF
>TRBD2|TRBV7-3|TRBJ2-1
CASSLNGLAGSNEQFF
>.|TRBV23-1|TRBJ2-7
CASSIMGRNTYEQYF
>TRBD2|TRBV5-1|TRBJ2-1
CASSTGLAGSNEQFF
>.|TRBV19|TRBJ1-1
CASSTGTRYTEAFF
>TRBD2|TRBV5-1|TRBJ2-3
CASSFNAGAGTDTQYF
>.|TRBV4-1|TRBJ2-2
CASSSTRVGTGELFF
>TRBD1|TRBV19|TRBJ2-1
CASSGTGGSEQFF
>TRBD2|TRBV11-2|TRBJ2-7
CASSWNSGSYEQYF
>TRBD2|TRBV4-2|TRBJ2-7
CASSHELMRLAGGRYEQYF
>TRBD1|TRBV6-9|TRBJ2-7
CASSSGPRGILVEQYF
>.|TRBV10-3|TRBJ1-1
CAISEVTGRTFF
>TRBD2|TRBV15|TRBJ2-7
CATSRDLGLAGGYEQYF
>TRBD1|TRBV25-1|TRBJ2-7
CASSPNDRAYEQYF